This T cell receptor beta chain was obtained from a study of T cell changes during pregnancy in multiple sclerosis. Unmatched junction bases numbered 4, after V lost 10 bases and J lost 1 base. The CDR3 length is 12 residues. Germline CDR1 is MNHEY and CDR2 is SVGAGI. Some clones are missing from TCRdb's copy, which holds only in-frame ones; the method was immunoSEQ multiplex PCR. The sample consists of around 51,000 clones, 93% of them appearing once. Source: peripheral blood, taken in the second trimester of pregnancy. The source of this sequence is a female donor with multiple sclerosis, enrolled in a pregnancy study. The chain carries TRBV6-5 and TRBJ2-7; 7 nucleotides align to TRBD1. CDR3 residues: CATTGVSYEQYF. CDR3 DNA sequence: TGTGCCACCACAGGGGTTTCCTACGAGCAGTACTTC.